Listed here is a single T cell receptor (beta chain). This entry belongs to a study of blood T cell repertoires in COVID-19. The wider study: From the United States, Italy and Spain came samples of acute and convalescent COVID-19. Sample material is recorded as cDNA or gDNA derived from T cells, B-cell-depleted T cells, or PBMCs.

The participants were between roughly 18 and 89 years old and came from about two dozen US areas. Each participant's cohort was designated according to participant-reported clinical history. Clones were read by immunoSEQ multiplex PCR, and TCRdb kept only the in-frame ones, dropping some. The sample has roughly 250,000 clones, roughly 80% seen once; the top ten hold about 3.9%. The sample taken for sequencing was PBMCs or T cells enriched from blood (not recorded which). The clonotype originates from a woman in her thirties or forties who had been exposed to COVID-19.

The CDR3 spells CASSIRVDYGYTF. The CDR3 DNA reads as TGTGCCAGCAGTATCAGGGTAGACTATGGCTACACCTTC. The chain employs TRBV6-5 and TRBJ1-2, with D possibly TRBD1 on 5 matching bases. CDR1 and CDR2 (germline): MNHEY, SVGAGI. The CDR3 is made up of 13 amino acids. Trimming took off 5 bases at V and 3 bases at J, with 10 bases between the two ends.